This record covers a single T cell receptor beta chain. The data are from a study of read filtering for tumor transcriptome and immune sequencing. As for the study in general: The cohort had some 16 men and approximately 13 women aged about 45 to 80, mean roughly 70 years. R-ISS stage counts were about 8 for I, 15 to 20 for II, roughly seven for III. Per sample, TCR-region reads ranged about 4.05 to 10.27 million by IR-seq, about 80 to 1,400 by RNA-seq.

CDR3 length equals 15 residues. Germline V gene data show CDR1 as LNHDA and CDR2 as SQIVND (reference sequence). With 3 bases removed from V and 4 bases from J, the gap between germline ends came to 13 bases. From 400 to 450 ng of RNA, a library with molecular barcoded alpha/delta and beta/gamma adaptors was made. TCRdb ran MiXCR on the reads and lists one entry per CDR3 protein. The sample consists of 50,000 or so distinct CDR3 sequences, approximately 18% of them appearing once. This clonotype originated in a donor over 35 with multiple myeloma. The chain carries TRBV19 and TRBJ1-5, with D possibly being TRBD1 (5 bases). Sequencing used a population of CD138-negative cells sorted from bone marrow. This CDR3 is CASSMGRGPNQPQHF. The DNA of the CDR3 is TGTGCCAGTAGTATGGGGCGCGGGCCAAATCAGCCCCAGCATTTT.